A single sample is the source of the 23 T cell receptor beta chains below, sequenced in a study of shared clonotypes between healthy human individuals. Using immunoSEQ multiplex PCR, the repertoire was profiled, and TCRdb retains in-frame clones only, with some absent. Altogether 750,000 to 1,000,000 clones are present, approximately 92% being singletons, with the ten largest covering 24%. Terminally differentiated effector memory CD45RA+ cells were left out of the naive CD8 fraction, which was CD45RO-negative and positively selected for CCR7. The sequenced material came from naive CD8+ T cells sorted from blood. These receptors were collected from a man between 25 and 39 years old in good health.

This chain joins TRBV7-9 and TRBJ2-3; D possibly corresponds to TRBD2 (6 bases). Germline-derived CDR1 and CDR2 are SEHNR and FQNEAQ (reference sequence). The CDR3 has 14 residues. Between the trimmed V and J ends, which lost 3 bases and 4 bases, there was a span of 11 bases. For the CDR3, the DNA is TGTGCCAGCAGCTTGGGAGGATTGCCAGATACGCAGTATTTT. This codes for CASSLGGLPDTQYF. The variable domain in full, with the rest retrieved from reference TRBV7-9 and TRBJ2-3, is DTGVSQNPRHKITKRGQNVTFRCDPISEHNRLYWYRQTLGQGPEFLTYFQNEAQLEKSRLLSDRFSAERPKGSFSTLEIQRTEQGDSAMYLCASSLGGLPDTQYFGPGTRLTVL.

The CDR3 DNA reads TGTGCCAGCAGTTTATACCTCACAGATACGCAGTATTTT. Its protein is CASSLYLTDTQYF. The chain joins TRBV28 to TRBJ2-3; D uncertain. The germline V and J ends were trimmed by 1 base and 2 bases, with 4 bases remaining between them. CDR1 MDHEN and CDR2 SYDVKM come from the germline V gene. This CDR3 comprises 13 residues.

The chain employs TRBV27 and TRBJ1-2; 7 nucleotides align to TRBD1. J was trimmed by 4 bases and V by 6 bases; bases with no gene match: 5. This CDR3 has 13 amino acids. The germline V gene encodes CDR1 MNHEY and CDR2 SMNVEV (reference sequence). CDR3 sequence reads: CASSSGTAYGYTF. The DNA for the CDR3 is TGTGCCAGCAGCTCCGGGACAGCCTATGGCTACACCTTC.

The J gene is TRBJ2-7, the V gene TRBV27; perhaps TRBD2 as D (5 bases). CDR1 MNHEY and CDR2 SMNVEV come from the germline V gene (reference sequence). The CDR3 has 14 residues. With 1 base removed from V and 2 bases from J, the gap between germline ends came to 9 bases. CDR3 coding DNA: TGTGCCAGCAGTTTATTTCGAGGGCCCTACGAGCAGTACTTC. Amino acids: CASSLFRGPYEQYF.

Points on this clone: A much larger clone lies a single base off, so this may be a read error. Different DNA sequences within this sample yield the same CDR3. The chain carries TRBV6-1 and TRBJ2-1, with D perhaps TRBD1 or TRBD2 (5 bases each). Trimming took off 1 base at V and 4 bases at J, with 8 bases between the two ends. CDR1 and CDR2 (germline): MNHNS, SASEGT. This CDR3 comprises 14 residues. The CDR3: CASSEGDRYNEQFF. The CDR3 bases are TGTGCCAGCAGTGAAGGGGACCGATACAATGAGCAGTTCTTC.

V and J are TRBV12-5 and TRBJ2-1; 14 bases agree with TRBD2. This CDR3 is built from 15 residues. V lost 4 bases to trimming and J lost 7 bases; unmatched junction nucleotides: 3. Germline CDR1 reads LGHNT; CDR2 reads FRNRAP. CDR3 sequence: CASGSGLAGDNEQFF. DNA of the CDR3: TGTGCTAGTGGTTCGGGACTAGCGGGAGATAATGAGCAGTTCTTC.

J is TRBJ2-7 and V is TRBV4-3; 9 bases align to TRBD2. This CDR3 is built from 15 residues. Germline V CDR1 and CDR2: LGHNA, YSLEER. Trimming removed 1 base from V and 3 bases from J; junction bases left unmatched: 4. The CDR3 bases are TGCGCCAGCAGCCAAGGGGCTAGCGGGAACTACGAGCAGTACTTC. It encodes CASSQGASGNYEQYF.

This chain joins TRBV27 and TRBJ1-5, with 7 bases that match TRBD1. Germline lookup yields CDR1 MNHEY and CDR2 SMNVEV (reference sequence). Trimming cost V 5 bases and J 3 bases; bases outside gene matches: 7. This CDR3 contains 15 residues. This CDR3 reads CASSIQGGINQPQHF. Written as DNA, the CDR3 is TGTGCCAGCAGTATTCAAGGGGGCATCAATCAGCCCCAGCATTTT.

This clone occurred once. The rearrangement uses TRBV7-6 and TRBJ2-7; 7 positions agree with TRBD1. This CDR3 region has 14 residues. V shed 4 bases and J 5 bases; nucleotides not matched to a gene: 8. The germline V gene encodes CDR1 SGHVS and CDR2 FNYEAQ. CDR3 sequence reads: CASSSRQGSNEQYF. The CDR3 DNA reads TGTGCCAGCAGCTCACGACAGGGTTCGAACGAGCAGTACTTC.

The chain carries TRBV2 and TRBJ2-1; 11 bases are a match to TRBD2. V lost 5 bases and J lost 7; bases outside the gene matches: 7. The CDR3 has 15 residues. Germline V gene data show CDR1 as SNHLY and CDR2 as FYNNEI. DNA for the CDR3: TGTGCCAGCAGTTTCCTAGCGGGAGGTATGAATGAGCAGTTCTTC. It translates to CASSFLAGGMNEQFF.

This rearrangement joins TRBV19 to TRBJ2-5, with TRBD2 identical over 15 bases. Per the germline V gene, CDR1 is LNHDA and CDR2 is SQIVND (reference sequence). V lost 3 bases to trimming and J lost 5 bases; unmatched junction nucleotides: 10. The CDR3 consists of 18 residues. Written as DNA, the CDR3 is TGTGCCAGTAGTATCCTTGGACTAGCGGGAGGGCCAAAGGAGACCCAGTACTTC. Protein product: CASSILGLAGGPKETQYF.

Note on this clone: The sample has other DNA sequences that encode this CDR3 too. J is TRBJ1-3 and V is TRBV11-2, with D unclear. Trimming shortened V by 5 bases and J by 7 bases, and 9 bases separated the two germline ends. Germline CDR1 reads SGHAT; CDR2 reads FQNNGV. This CDR3 has 12 amino acids. CDR3 sequence reads: CASSVLGNTIYF. CDR3 bases: TGTGCCAGCAGCGTCCTTGGGAACACCATATATTTT.

Only one count was recorded for this clone. This rearrangement joins TRBV7-2 to TRBJ1-1; no clear D. Germline CDR1 SGHTA, CDR2 FQGNSA. Trimming pared 3 bases from V and 3 bases from J, leaving 8 bases between. This CDR3 is built from 13 residues. For the CDR3, the DNA is TGTGCCAGCAGCTTCGGAGAGGACACTGAAGCTTTCTTT. Its translation: CASSFGEDTEAFF. Drawing the rest from reference TRBV7-2 and TRBJ1-1, the complete variable domain is GAGVSQSPSNKVTEKGKDVELRCDPISGHTALYWYRQSLGQGLEFLIYFQGNSAPDKSGLPSDRFSAERTGGSVSTLTIQRTQQEDSAVYLCASSFGEDTEAFFGQGTRLTVV.

A note on this clone: At one end, the junction sequence differs from germline, possibly due to a read error. The sample holds other DNA sequences that translate to the same CDR3. The rearrangement joins TRBV7-7 to TRBJ2-7; D uncertain. The CDR3 is 14 amino acids. CDR1 is SSHAT and CDR2 is FNYEAQ in the germline V gene (reference sequence). CDR3 amino acids: CASSLGLGSYEQYF. The CDR3 DNA sequence: TGTGCTAGCAGCTTAGGTTTGGGCTCCTACGAGCAGTACTTC.

J is TRBJ2-7 and V is TRBV9; TRBD1 might be the D (5 bases). CDR1 is SGDLS, CDR2 YYNGEE, per germline. Trimming left V 3 bases short and J 7 bases short, with 14 bases between. The CDR3 runs to 13 residues. The CDR3 DNA is TGTGCCAGCAGCGCGTTCCAGGGTTTTGAGCAGTACTTC. This gives the protein CASSAFQGFEQYF.

This rearrangement joins TRBV19 to TRBJ2-6; possibly TRBD1 or TRBD2 for D (6 bases each). In germline, CDR1 is LNHDA, CDR2 SQIVND (reference sequence). The CDR3 is 15 residues long. Trimming removed 4 bases at V and 2 bases at J, with 9 bases between. The CDR3 region is CASSRGAAGANVLTF. CDR3 nucleotide sequence: TGTGCCAGTAGTAGGGGGGCGGCTGGGGCCAACGTCCTGACTTTC. The full variable domain, completed using reference TRBV19 and TRBJ2-6, is DGGITQSPKYLFRKEGQNVTLSCEQNLNHDAMYWYRQDPGQGLRLIYYSQIVNDFQKGDIAEGYSVSREKKESFPLTVTSAQKNPTAFYLCASSRGAAGANVLTFGAGSRLTVL.

The V call is TRBV4-1, the J call TRBJ2-3; D unresolved. The CDR3 length is 15 residues. From germline, CDR1 is MGHRA and CDR2 YSYEKL. Deletions cut 0 bases from V and 2 bases from J, with 9 bases between. The CDR3 region is CASSQEQTTTDTQYF. The DNA of the CDR3 is TGCGCCAGCAGCCAAGAACAGACCACCACAGATACGCAGTATTTT.

The chain combines TRBV2 with TRBJ1-5; D not certain. The CDR3 spans 17 residues. Per the germline V gene, CDR1 is SNHLY and CDR2 is FYNNEI. Trimming took 2 bases from V and 0 from J, leaving 14 bases between them. CDR3 region: CASSESFPLNSNQPQHF. DNA of the CDR3: TGTGCCAGCAGTGAAAGCTTCCCACTTAATAGCAATCAGCCCCAGCATTTT. The variable domain in full, completed from reference TRBV2 and TRBJ1-5, reads EPEVTQTPSHQVTQMGQEVILRCVPISNHLYFYWYRQILGQKVEFLVSFYNNEISEKSEIFDDQFSVERPDGSNFTLKIRSTKLEDSAMYFCASSESFPLNSNQPQHFGDGTRLSIL.

The chain links TRBV27 to TRBJ2-7, with D tentatively TRBD2 (7 bases). Trimming took 5 bases from V and 0 from J, leaving 17 bases between them. The CDR3 contains 16 residues. CDR1 MNHEY and CDR2 SMNVEV come from the germline V gene (reference sequence). In DNA, the CDR3 is TGTGCCAGCAGTCCCATTGGGGGAGGGGGCTCCTACGAGCAGTACTTC. Protein sequence: CASSPIGGGGSYEQYF.

The chain combines TRBV27 with TRBJ2-7; 8 positions match TRBD1. CDR3 length equals 15 residues. V trimming: 4 bases; J trimming: 2 bases; junction bases outside the gene matches: 7. From germline, CDR1 is MNHEY and CDR2 SMNVEV (reference sequence). The CDR3 here is CASSYGQGGPYEQYF. CDR3 DNA sequence: TGTGCCAGCAGTTACGGACAGGGTGGGCCCTACGAGCAGTACTTC.

The gene calls are TRBV30 and TRBJ2-7; TRBD1 aligns across 7 bases. Looked up from germline, CDR1 is GTSNPN and CDR2 is SVGIG (reference sequence). The V gene end was trimmed by 2 bases and the J gene end by 7 bases; junction bases not matched to a gene: 5. This CDR3 has 12 amino acids. The CDR3 sequence: CAWSWGTVEQYF. In DNA form, the CDR3 reads TGTGCCTGGAGTTGGGGGACAGTGGAGCAGTACTTC. The full variable domain, rest sourced from reference TRBV30 and TRBJ2-7, is SQTIHQWPATLVQPVGSPLSLECTVEGTSNPNLYWYRQAAGRGLQLLFYSVGIGQISSEVPQNLSASRPQDRQFILSSKKLLLSDSGFYLCAWSWGTVEQYFGPGTRLTVT.

This chain joins TRBV19 and TRBJ2-7; either TRBD1 or TRBD2 may supply D (6 bases each). CDR1 is LNHDA and CDR2 is SQIVND in the germline V gene (reference sequence). V dropped 7 bases and J dropped 2 bases, with 12 bases sitting between them. The CDR3 sequence is 13 residues long. The CDR3 region has the DNA TGTGCCAGTAAGCTCGGGGGCACCTACGAGCAGTACTTC. Translated: CASKLGGTYEQYF.

With regard to this clone: The same CDR3 can be traced to other DNA sequences in this sample. The rearrangement joins TRBV7-9 to TRBJ2-6; the D is unclear. The germline V gene encodes CDR1 SEHNR and CDR2 FQNEAQ (reference sequence). Trimming removed 3 bases at V and 0 bases at J, with 9 bases between. This CDR3 comprises 16 residues. The CDR3 reads CASSLAGYSGANVLTF. The CDR3, as DNA: TGTGCCAGCAGCTTGGCCGGATACTCTGGGGCCAACGTCCTGACTTTC.